This TCR beta chain was identified in a study of blood T cell repertoires in COVID-19. Study-wide background: Samples taken during acute and convalescent COVID-19 were collected in the United States, Italy and Spain. Nucleic acid was either cDNA or gDNA, and it came from T cells, B-cell-depleted T cells, or PBMCs.

This clone was detected a few times. What the recovered Cohort 3 donors had was two negative PCRs, clearance, or symptom resolution. Germline V gene data show CDR1 as LNHDA and CDR2 as SQIVND (reference sequence). The length of the CDR3 is 16 residues. Trimming stripped 3 bases from V and 0 bases from J, with 11 bases between. Method: immunoSEQ multiplex PCR; TCRdb's copy keeps in-frame clones and lacks some. The sample yields some 180,000 clones, about 85% seen once. This sequence joins TRBV19 and TRBJ2-2, with D possibly TRBD2 on 6 matching bases. This TCR derives from a middle-aged man who had recovered from COVID-19. Sample: PBMCs or T cells enriched from blood (not recorded which). The CDR3 DNA sequence: TGTGCCAGTAGTATCTTAGCGGCAGCGAACACCGGGGAGCTGTTTTTT. Residues: CASSILAAANTGELFF.